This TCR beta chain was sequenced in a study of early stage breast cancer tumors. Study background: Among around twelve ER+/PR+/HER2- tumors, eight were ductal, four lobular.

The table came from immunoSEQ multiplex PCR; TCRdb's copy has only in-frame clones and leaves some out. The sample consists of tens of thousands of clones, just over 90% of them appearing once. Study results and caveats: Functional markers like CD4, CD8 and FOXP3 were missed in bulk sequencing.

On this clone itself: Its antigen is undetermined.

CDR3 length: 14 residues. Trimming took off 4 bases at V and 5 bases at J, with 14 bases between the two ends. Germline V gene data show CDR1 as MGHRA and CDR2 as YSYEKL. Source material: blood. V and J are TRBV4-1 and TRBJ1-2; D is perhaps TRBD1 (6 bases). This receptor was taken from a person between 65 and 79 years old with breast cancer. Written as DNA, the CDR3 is TGCGCCAGCAGCCCCGACAGGCAGGGGTATGGCTACACCTTC. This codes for CASSPDRQGYGYTF.